This entry features one T cell receptor beta chain sequence. These data are taken from a study of cytomegalovirus exposure and HLA in healthy donors. The CDR3 sequence is 16 residues long. CDR1 and CDR2 from the germline V gene are MNHEY and SMNVEV (reference sequence). With 5 bases clipped from V and 9 bases from J, the junction kept 10 bases outside the gene matches. Primers: 60 Vbeta forward and 13 Jbeta reverse. TCRdb's copy holds only in-frame clones and misses some; the assay was immunoSEQ multiplex PCR. The sample yields approximately 98,000 clones, about 80% seen once. The sample taken for sequencing was PBMCs. The J gene is TRBJ1-6, the V gene TRBV27; 10 bases align to TRBD1. The sequence was collected from a man aged 18 to 29 in good health and CMV-seropositive. CDR3 loop: CASSTTGGALASPLHF. CDR3 coding DNA: TGTGCCAGCAGTACGACAGGGGGCGCGCTCGCTTCACCCCTCCACTTT.